This paragraph covers one T cell receptor (beta chain) sequence. A 5'RACE template-switching step, the method used to make TCR cDNA, added a universal primer site and UMIs. TCRdb reprocessed the 5' RACE reads via MiXCR and lists one record per CDR3 protein. Among 46,000 or so distinct CDR3 sequences, around 6.8% were seen once, and the ten largest hold less than 11%. The data are from a study of T cells after yellow fever vaccination. Source: PBMCs, either bulk or a sorted T-cell subset (CD4+, CD8+, memory, or dextramer-sorted; not recorded which), taken 45 days after the yellow fever booster vaccination. The source is a man aged 25 to 40 who received the YFV17D yellow fever vaccine.

The CDR3 here is CASSRTSGAIYTDTQYF. Written as DNA, the CDR3 is TGCGCCAGCAGCCGGACTAGCGGGGCAATTTACACAGATACGCAGTATTTT. The gene calls are TRBV5-1 and TRBJ2-3, with 12 bases lining up with TRBD2. V lost 4 bases and J lost 2; bases outside the gene matches: 8. The CDR3 runs 17 residues. Germline V gives CDR1 SGHRS, CDR2 YFSETQ.